This T cell receptor beta chain was profiled in a study of T cell responses to AZD1222 COVID-19 vaccine. A note on this clone: Its antigen is undetermined.

General observations from the study: The span of vaccine-associated CD4 TCRs extended across spike, with dominance at 160-218 and 743-854.

Data came from immunoSEQ multiplex PCR; TCRdb stores just in-frame clones and leaves some out. The table has around 150,000 clones, 92% seen once. The sample was peripheral blood, taken 28 days after the second AZD1222 dose. The sequence was obtained from an adult who received the AZD1222 COVID-19 vaccine.

The CDR3 reads CASSSRGSGEATGELFF. The CDR3 region has the DNA TGTGCCAGCAGCTCCAGGGGGAGCGGTGAAGCCACCGGGGAGCTGTTTTTT. The chain joins TRBV7-9 to TRBJ2-2; 7 bases are shared with TRBD1. This CDR3 is 17 amino acids long. With 4 bases clipped from V and 4 bases from J, the junction kept 12 bases outside the gene matches. CDR1 and CDR2 (germline): SEHNR, FQNEAQ (reference sequence). The full variable domain, its missing parts supplied by reference TRBV7-9 and TRBJ2-2, is DTGVSQNPRHKITKRGQNVTFRCDPISEHNRLYWYRQTLGQGPEFLTYFQNEAQLEKSRLLSDRFSAERPKGSFSTLEIQRTEQGDSAMYLCASSSRGSGEATGELFFGEGSRLTVL.